This T cell receptor (beta chain) emerged from a study of human T cells and chemical hapten exposure. The CDR3 has 17 amino acids. Germline V lookup: CDR1 MNHEY, CDR2 SMNVEV (reference sequence). V lost 2 bases and J 0 bases, leaving 11 bases between the germline ends. Specified time point: patch test 3, about 24 weeks after DPC sensitization. Treatment reported: therapeutic diphenylcyclopropenone sensitization with weekly scalp DPC. The authors' total RNA extraction used unfractionated whole blood. MiXCR, applied by TCRdb to the RACE reads, yields one record per CDR3 protein. The sample yields over 75,000 distinct CDR3 sequences, roughly a tenth seen once.

This receptor was taken from a woman aged 25 to 45 with alopecia areata. Some clones in this sample may be carry-over from other donors' samples. The chain is built from TRBV27 and TRBJ2-6; D unresolved. The material sequenced was whole blood, taken in connection with sensitization to the hapten diphenylcyclopropenone (DPC). CDR3 amino acids: CASSLDTRSSGANVLTF. The CDR3 DNA reads TGTGCCAGCAGTTTAGATACGCGGAGCTCTGGGGCCAACGTCCTGACTTTC.